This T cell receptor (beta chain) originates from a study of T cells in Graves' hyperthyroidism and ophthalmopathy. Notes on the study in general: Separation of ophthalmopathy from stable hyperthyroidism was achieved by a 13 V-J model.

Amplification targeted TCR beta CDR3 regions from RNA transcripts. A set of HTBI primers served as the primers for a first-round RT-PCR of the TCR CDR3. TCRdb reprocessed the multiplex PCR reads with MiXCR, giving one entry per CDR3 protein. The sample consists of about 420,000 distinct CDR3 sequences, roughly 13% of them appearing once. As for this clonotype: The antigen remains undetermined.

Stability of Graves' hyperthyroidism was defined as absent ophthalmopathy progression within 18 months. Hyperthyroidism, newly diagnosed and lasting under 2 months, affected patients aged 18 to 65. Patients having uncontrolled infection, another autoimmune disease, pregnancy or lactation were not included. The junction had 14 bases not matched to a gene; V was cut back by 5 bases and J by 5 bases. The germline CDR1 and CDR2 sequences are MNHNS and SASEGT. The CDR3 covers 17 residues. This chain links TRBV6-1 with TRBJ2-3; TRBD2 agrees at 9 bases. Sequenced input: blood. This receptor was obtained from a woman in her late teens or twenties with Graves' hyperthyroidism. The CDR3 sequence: CASSLRTSAWKGDTQYF. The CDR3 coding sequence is TGTGCCAGCAGTCTCCGGACTAGCGCATGGAAAGGAGATACGCAGTATTTT.